These 3 T cell receptor beta chains were sequenced from one sample in a study of CD8 T cells in ankylosing spondylitis. TCRdb re-analysed the 5' RACE reads in MiXCR, keeping a single row per CDR3 protein. The table records around 340,000 distinct CDR3 sequences, roughly 15% of them present only once. The sample taken for sequencing was blood, either unsorted or a sorted T cell fraction (not recorded which). Every receptor here comes from a male donor with ankylosing spondylitis or in good health (not recorded which).

The rearrangement links TRBV6-1 to TRBJ2-4; D might be TRBD2 (6 bases). Germline CDR1 is MNHNS and CDR2 is SASEGT. The CDR3 is made up of 18 amino acids. Trimming took off 3 bases at V and 2 bases at J, with 20 bases between the two ends. The CDR3 nucleotides are TGTGCCAGCAGTGACCCTCATACCGGGAGATATCCCAAAAACATTCAGTACTTC. It codes for CASSDPHTGRYPKNIQYF.

This chain links TRBV5-1 with TRBJ1-2, with D perhaps TRBD1 (6 bases). The CDR3 runs to 13 residues. V lost 4 bases and J lost 7, with 14 bases in between. Germline V gives CDR1 SGHRS, CDR2 YFSETQ. The CDR3, as DNA: TGCGCCAGCAGCCCGGGACACCAGGGTGGCTACACCTTC. Translation: CASSPGHQGGYTF. Full variable domain (missing parts from reference TRBV5-1 and TRBJ1-2): KAGVTQTPRYLIKTRGQQVTLSCSPISGHRSVSWYQQTPGQGLQFLFEYFSETQRNKGNFPGRFSGRQFSNSRSEMNVSTLELGDSALYLCASSPGHQGGYTFGSGTRLTVV.

The chain carries TRBV2 and TRBJ1-1, with unresolved D. Germline lookup yields CDR1 SNHLY and CDR2 FYNNEI. Trimming stripped 9 bases from V and 4 bases from J, with 12 bases between. The CDR3 extends over 12 amino acids. The CDR3 spells CASTQGGTEAFF. The DNA of the CDR3 is TGTGCCAGTACTCAAGGAGGCACTGAAGCTTTCTTT.